Following are 12 T cell receptor beta chains from one sample sequenced in a study of T cell responses to AZD1222 COVID-19 vaccine. Libraries were prepared by immunoSEQ multiplex PCR; TCRdb keeps only in-frame clonotypes and omits some of them. This table has some 150,000 clones, 80% to 90% appearing once. The sample consisted of peripheral blood, taken 28 days after the second AZD1222 dose. Receptors were obtained from an adult who received the AZD1222 COVID-19 vaccine.

The chain has TRBV9 and TRBJ2-2, with D possibly TRBD2 on 5 matching bases. Germline assignment: CDR1 SGDLS and CDR2 YYNGEE. Trimming removed 1 base at V and 2 bases at J, with 6 bases between. The CDR3 is made up of 14 amino acids. The CDR3: CASSVSGNTGELFF. The CDR3 DNA is TGTGCCAGCAGCGTAAGCGGAAACACCGGGGAGCTGTTTTTT.

This chain connects TRBV7-3 to TRBJ2-2; TRBD1 matches 8 bases. The CDR3 contains 15 residues. CDR1 is SGHTA, CDR2 FQGTGA, per germline. The trim removed 5 bases at V and 0 bases at J, leaving 2 bases unmatched. CDR3 nucleotides: TGTGCCAGCAGCGGACAGGGCGCGAACACCGGGGAGCTGTTTTTT. Amino acid sequence: CASSGQGANTGELFF.

The chain recombines TRBV28 with TRBJ2-1; a weak D match, TRBD2 (7 bases). V was cut by 6 bases and J by 5 bases, with 20 bases left in between. CDR3 length: 16 residues. The germline V gene encodes CDR1 MDHEN and CDR2 SYDVKM. CDR3 loop: CASSPFRGGGNNEQFF. The DNA of the CDR3 is TGTGCCAGCAGCCCCTTTAGGGGCGGGGGCAACAATGAGCAGTTCTTC.

This chain joins TRBV23-1 and TRBJ2-6, with a tentative D call TRBD1 (6 bases). TRBV23-1 is an ORF, with its function uncertain. With 7 bases removed from V and 0 bases from J, the gap between germline ends came to 13 bases. CDR3 length: 16 residues. CDR3 protein: CASTMGHPSGANVLTF. The CDR3 DNA reads TGCGCCAGCACCATGGGACACCCCTCTGGGGCCAACGTCCTGACTTTC.

The chain has TRBV7-3 and TRBJ1-1; 8 nucleotides align to TRBD1. The J segment lost 5 bases and the V segment lost 9 bases, leaving 5 bases of the junction unmatched. Per the germline V gene, CDR1 is SGHTA and CDR2 is FQGTGA. The length of the CDR3 is 12 residues. The CDR3 loop reads CASDRGRTEAFF. In nucleotides, the CDR3 is TGTGCCAGTGACAGGGGAAGGACTGAAGCTTTCTTT.

The J gene is TRBJ2-3, the V gene TRBV19, with 9 bases aligning to TRBD1. V shed 8 bases, J shed 4 bases, and the junction held 4 bases outside the gene matches. The germline CDR1 and CDR2 sequences are LNHDA and SQIVND (reference sequence). The CDR3 contains 13 residues. The CDR3 DNA reads as TGTGCCAGTGCGGGACAGGGAGCAGATACGCAGTATTTT. It encodes CASAGQGADTQYF.

The genes are TRBV29-1 and TRBJ1-1, with D uncertain. This CDR3 contains 14 residues. The V end lost 6 bases, the J end lost 3 bases, and 17 bases lay between the germline ends. CDR1 is SQVTM, CDR2 ANQGSEA, per germline. This chain's CDR3 is CSVGTVGWHTEAFF. The DNA of the CDR3 is TGCAGCGTGGGCACAGTTGGCTGGCACACTGAAGCTTTCTTT.

The chain couples TRBV6-5 to TRBJ1-4, with 11 positions matching TRBD1. Germline V gene lookup returns CDR1 MNHEY and CDR2 SVGAGI. This CDR3 is 14 amino acids long. Trimming removed 6 bases from V and 8 bases from J; junction bases left unmatched: 5. Here the CDR3 reads CASRDRGQEEKLFF. The CDR3 nucleotides read TGTGCCAGCAGGGACAGGGGGCAAGAAGAAAAACTGTTTTTT.

The genes are TRBV7-9 and TRBJ1-4; D gene uncertain. V gave up 3 bases and J gave up 4 bases, with 12 bases separating them. This CDR3 region has 15 residues. Germline CDR1 SEHNR, CDR2 FQNEAQ (reference sequence). DNA for the CDR3: TGTGCCAGCAGCTTGGCGACGGGAGATAATGAAAAACTGTTTTTT. It is translated as CASSLATGDNEKLFF.

This clone was seen only a few times. This rearrangement joins TRBV6-5 to TRBJ1-2; D is undetermined. Deletions cut 7 bases from V and 5 bases from J, with 8 bases between. This CDR3 is 11 amino acids long. CDR1 and CDR2 from the germline V gene are MNHEY and SVGAGI. CDR3 residues: CASTWGYGYTF. In DNA, the CDR3 is TGTGCCAGCACGTGGGGTTATGGCTACACCTTC.

This clone was found a few times. This chain links TRBV7-2 with TRBJ2-5; 12 bases fit TRBD2. The ends lost 8 bases at V and 4 bases at J; junction bases unmatched: 2. The germline CDR1 and CDR2 sequences are SGHTA and FQGNSA. The CDR3 totals 13 residues. CDR3 sequence reads: CASGGLAGETQYF. As DNA, the CDR3 is TGTGCCAGCGGGGGACTAGCGGGAGAGACCCAGTACTTC.

This clone was seen only once. This chain links TRBV9 with TRBJ2-5, with D possibly TRBD1 on 6 matching bases. The CDR3 covers 16 residues. V was pared by 3 bases and J by 2 bases, with 17 bases between. Germline CDR1 and CDR2: SGDLS and YYNGEE. DNA of the CDR3: TGTGCCAGCAGCGCCGTGGTTGGGACACATCAAGAGACCCAGTACTTC. This sequence encodes CASSAVVGTHQETQYF.